This passage covers 9 T cell receptor beta chains from one sample sequenced in a study of cytomegalovirus exposure and HLA in healthy donors. Primers included in the PCR were 60 Vbeta and 13 Jbeta primers. Profiled with immunoSEQ multiplex PCR; TCRdb holds only in-frame clones, not every one. In the table there are about 76,000 clones, roughly 82% of which are singletons. Sequenced sample: PBMCs. The source of these receptors is a male donor in good health and CMV-seropositive.

Only a few counts were recorded for this clone. The rearrangement uses TRBV2 and TRBJ2-5; TRBD2 aligns across 7 bases. The J segment lost 2 bases and the V segment lost 1 base, leaving 7 bases of the junction unmatched. The CDR3 runs 16 residues. CDR1 and CDR2 (germline): SNHLY, FYNNEI. DNA for the CDR3: TGTGCCAGCAGTGAAGGAGTACTAGCGAGGCAAGAGACCCAGTACTTC. Amino acid sequence: CASSEGVLARQETQYF.

This chain uses TRBV19 with TRBJ2-2; TRBD2 agrees at 11 bases. With 9 bases clipped from V and 4 bases from J, the junction kept 4 bases outside the gene matches. The CDR3 consists of 14 residues. Germline CDR1 and CDR2: LNHDA and SQIVND (reference sequence). The CDR3 sequence: CASGLAGVTGELFF. The CDR3 nucleotides read TGTGCCAGCGGACTAGCGGGTGTCACCGGGGAGCTGTTTTTT.

The chain has TRBV19 and TRBJ1-5; TRBD1 matches 9 bases. Germline assignment: CDR1 LNHDA and CDR2 SQIVND (reference sequence). The CDR3 is 15 residues long. Germline trimming cut 0 bases from V and 6 bases from J; bases unmatched to any gene: 3. The CDR3 nucleotides are TGTGCCAGTAGTATAGATCGGACAGGGGTTCAGCCCCAGCATTTT. It specifies CASSIDRTGVQPQHF.

J is TRBJ2-6 and V is TRBV4-2; 12 nucleotides line up with TRBD2. CDR1 and CDR2 (germline): LGHNA, YNFKEQ. The J segment lost 4 bases and the V segment lost 4 bases, leaving 8 bases of the junction unmatched. The CDR3 has 18 amino acids. CDR3 region: CASSRGLAGSVGANVLTF. The CDR3 DNA reads TGTGCCAGCAGCCGAGGACTAGCGGGATCTGTAGGGGCCAACGTCCTGACTTTC.

The chain carries TRBV5-1 and TRBJ2-3; tentative D call: TRBD2 (7 bases). V lost 2 bases to trimming and J lost 0 bases, with 22 bases between them. This CDR3 has 19 residues. Germline loops: CDR1 SGHRS, CDR2 YFSETQ. CDR3 amino acids: CASSFLSLGGGTSTDTQYF. The CDR3 region has the DNA TGCGCCAGCAGCTTTCTGAGCCTAGGGGGGGGAACTAGCACAGATACGCAGTATTTT.

The DNA for the CDR3 is TGTGCCAGTAGTCTGCGGGGACAGGGTCTCTACAATGAGCAGTTCTTC. Amino acids: CASSLRGQGLYNEQFF. The chain links TRBV19 to TRBJ2-1, with TRBD1 matching 9 bases. The germline CDR1 and CDR2 sequences are LNHDA and SQIVND (reference sequence). V shed 5 bases and J 3 bases; nucleotides not matched to a gene: 8. This CDR3 region has 16 residues.

The rearrangement links TRBV19 to TRBJ1-5; possible D gene TRBD1, 5 bases. CDR3 length equals 16 residues. V was cut by 1 base and J by 6 bases, with 16 bases left in between. Germline loops: CDR1 LNHDA, CDR2 SQIVND (reference sequence). DNA of the CDR3: TGTGCCAGTAGTATAGGAGGCGGGGCTGGAAGTCAGCCCCAGCATTTT. Translated: CASSIGGGAGSQPQHF. The whole variable domain, remainder taken from reference TRBV19 and TRBJ1-5, is DGGITQSPKYLFRKEGQNVTLSCEQNLNHDAMYWYRQDPGQGLRLIYYSQIVNDFQKGDIAEGYSVSREKKESFPLTVTSAQKNPTAFYLCASSIGGGAGSQPQHFGDGTRLSIL.

This clone was observed a few times. The chain joins TRBV9 to TRBJ2-2; 8 bases align to TRBD2. This CDR3 is built from 16 residues. Germline CDR1 is SGDLS and CDR2 is YYNGEE. V was pared by 0 bases and J by 4 bases, with 5 bases of the junction left unmatched. The CDR3 DNA reads TGTGCCAGCAGCGTAGGGAGGGCGGGAGGCACCGGGGAGCTGTTTTTT. Protein product: CASSVGRAGGTGELFF.

This sequence joins TRBV28 and TRBJ2-2, with TRBD2 matching over 11 bases. The CDR3 sequence is 18 residues long. Germline CDR1 is MDHEN and CDR2 is SYDVKM. J was trimmed by 6 bases and V by 6 bases; bases with no gene match: 15. CDR3 region: CASSTQGLADYQAGELFF. The CDR3 bases are TGTGCCAGCAGCACACAGGGACTAGCGGACTATCAAGCCGGGGAGCTGTTTTTT.